The 18 T cell receptor beta chains presented below share a single source sample, sequenced in a study of tumor and adjacent non-tumor tissue in lung cancer. The library came from three nested PCR rounds adapted from ARM-PCR protocols. TCRdb processed the multiplex PCR reads anew with MiXCR; each CDR3 protein has one entry. The sample consists of some 70,000 distinct CDR3 sequences, approximately 68% of them appearing once. The template was RNA from unsorted bulk tissue. This non-tumor lung sample came from over 3 cm beyond the tumor edge. Sequenced input: distant non-tumor lung tissue. The receptors shown here come from a woman aged 50 to 60 with non-small cell lung cancer.

A note on this clonotype: Germline and junction disagree at one end, which may indicate a read error. This rearrangement joins TRBV5-4 to TRBJ2-3; TRBD2 aligns across 7 bases. The germline V gene has CDR1 SGHNT and CDR2 YYREEE (reference sequence). There are 18 residues in the CDR3. The CDR3, as DNA: TGTACCAGCAGCTCATACCCTTATTCCAGCGGGATTGGAAATACGCAGTATTTT. As protein: CTSSSYPYSSGIGNTQYF.

A word on this clonotype: Compared with germline, one end of the junction differs, possibly owing to a read error. CDR3 nucleotides: TGCGGTGCTAAGGAGGGGTGTCAGCCCCAGCATTTT. Amino acids: CGAKEGCQPQHF. The V gene is TRBV20-1, the J gene TRBJ1-5; the D gene is possibly TRBD1 (5 bases). The CDR3 runs 12 residues. The V gene's germline CDR1 is DFQATT and CDR2 SNEGSKA (reference sequence).

J is TRBJ2-1 and V is TRBV5-1, with 8 bases lining up with TRBD2. Germline V gene data show CDR1 as SGHRS and CDR2 as YFSETQ. With V trimmed by 2 bases and J by 5 bases, 6 bases remained unmatched. The CDR3 sequence is 15 residues long. The CDR3 sequence is CASSFRGRSNNEQFF. In nucleotides, the CDR3 is TGCGCCAGCAGCTTCCGCGGGAGGAGTAACAATGAGCAGTTCTTC.

The chain carries TRBV20-1 and TRBJ2-3, with D perhaps TRBD2 (5 bases). The V gene lost 6 bases and the J gene lost 2 bases, with 18 bases spanning the gap. The length of the CDR3 is 15 residues. Per germline, CDR1 DFQATT and CDR2 SNEGSKA (reference sequence). This CDR3 reads CSARSASWHTDTQYF. CDR3 DNA sequence: TGCAGTGCCAGATCGGCTAGCTGGCACACAGATACGCAGTATTTT.

Comments on this clonotype: At one end, the junction sequence differs from germline, possibly due to a read error. The CDR3 loop reads CSAAPVDSPSGANVMAF. The CDR3 coding sequence is TGTAGTGCTGCCCCTGTAGACAGCCCCTCTGGGGCCAACGTCATGGCTTTC. The J gene is TRBJ2-6, the V gene TRBV20-1; the D gene is possibly TRBD1 (5 bases). From germline, CDR1 is DFQATT and CDR2 SNEGSKA (reference sequence). The CDR3 spans 17 residues.

The table lists this clonotype with a few counts. The rearrangement joins TRBV19 to TRBJ2-5, with 7 bases matching TRBD1. V trimming: 5 bases; J trimming: 2 bases; junction bases outside the gene matches: 2. The CDR3 has 13 amino acids. Germline V lookup: CDR1 LNHDA, CDR2 SQIVND (reference sequence). The CDR3 reads CASSGTAQETQYF. For the CDR3, the DNA is TGTGCCAGTAGTGGGACAGCACAAGAGACCCAGTACTTC.

The gene calls are TRBV20-1 and TRBJ2-3; possible D gene TRBD2, 5 bases. V lost 5 bases, J lost 9 bases, and 24 bases lay in between. This CDR3 is 15 amino acids long. Germline V gives CDR1 DFQATT, CDR2 SNEGSKA (reference sequence). CDR3: CSASTTWVLEDTQYF. The CDR3 DNA reads TGCAGTGCTTCGACTACCTGGGTGTTGGAAGACACGCAGTATTTT.

Points on this clonotype: The junction departs from germline at one end; a sequencing error may be responsible. The rearrangement joins TRBV10-3 to TRBJ2-6; 8 bases map to TRBD1. This CDR3 has 16 amino acids. Looked up from germline, CDR1 is ENHRY and CDR2 is SYGVKD. CDR3 coding DNA: TGTGTCATCAGTCCCGTGACAGGGGTCGGGGCCAACGTCCTGACTTTC. The encoded protein is CVISPVTGVGANVLTF.

This clonotype was observed a handful of times. A much larger clone sits a single nucleotide away, making a read error possible. The chain joins TRBV5-5 to TRBJ2-7; no firm D call. Trimming pared 0 bases from V and 2 bases from J, leaving 9 bases between. Germline loops: CDR1 SGHKS, CDR2 YYEKEE (reference sequence). CDR3 length: 14 amino acids. The CDR3 bases are TGTGCCAGCAGCTTGGTTGGGTCACCCTACGAGCAGTACTTC. Protein sequence: CASSLVGSPYEQYF.

As concerns this clonotype: A junction end diverges from the germline sequence, so it may reflect a read error. The V gene is TRBV28, the J gene TRBJ1-2; perhaps TRBD1 as D (5 bases). The germline gives CDR1 MDHEN, CDR2 SYDVKM. The CDR3 contains 14 residues. The DNA of the CDR3 is TGTGCCACCAGTTCCCAGACAGTTAACTATGGCTACACCTTC. It encodes CATSSQTVNYGYTF.

Of note for this clonotype: The junction does not match germline at one end; this may be a read error. This chain joins TRBV30 and TRBJ2-3; D may be TRBD2 (6 bases). The CDR3 is 13 residues long. Germline V gene data show CDR1 as GTSNPN and CDR2 as SVGIG (reference sequence). The CDR3 DNA is TGTGGCTGGAGTAGCGGAAGCACAGATACGCAGTATTTT. This codes for CGWSSGSTDTQYF. The whole variable domain, filled in from reference TRBV30 and TRBJ2-3, reads SQTIHQWPATLVQPVGSPLSLECTVEGTSNPNLYWYRQAAGRGLQLLFYSVGIGQISSEVPQNLSASRPQDRQFILSSKKLLLSDSGFYLCGWSSGSTDTQYFGPGTRLTVL.

A word on this clonotype: This likely comes from a read error, as the CDR3 has no conserved phenylalanine or tryptophan at its end. The chain employs TRBV11-1 and TRBJ2-5; D not certain. The CDR3 covers 14 residues. The V and J ends lost 6 bases and 5 bases respectively, with 16 bases between them. CDR1 is SGHAT and CDR2 is FQDESV in the germline V gene (reference sequence). CDR3 sequence: CASSSQMDKETQYL. The CDR3 nucleotides read TGTGCCAGCAGTTCACAGATGGATAAGGAGACCCAGTACCTC.

Regarding this clonotype: The junction differs from germline at one of its ends, possibly a read error. The CDR3 loop reads CTSSYSVGVLADLGKNIQYF. CDR3 sequence (DNA): TGTACCAGCAGTTACTCAGTCGGGGTCTTAGCGGATCTAGGCAAAAACATTCAGTACTTC. The V and J genes are TRBV6-6 and TRBJ2-4; tentative D call: TRBD2 (6 bases). The CDR3 runs 20 residues. Germline V gene data show CDR1 as MNHNY and CDR2 as SVGAGI (reference sequence).

The chain uses TRBV12-3 or TRBV12-4 and TRBJ2-7, with TRBD1 as a possible D gene (5 bases). This CDR3 is 13 amino acids long. The ends were cut back, 7 bases at V and 2 bases at J, with 12 bases in the middle. The CDR3 sequence: CASNYTGPYEQYF. CDR3 nucleotide sequence: TGTGCCAGCAATTATACAGGCCCCTACGAGCAGTACTTC.

This clonotype was recorded a few times. The rearrangement joins TRBV12-3 or TRBV12-4 to TRBJ1-1; D unclear. CDR3 length: 13 residues. V was shortened by 3 bases and J by 4 bases, with 9 bases between the two germline ends. DNA of the CDR3: TGTGCCAGCAGTTTTTGTGGAATCACTGAAGCTTTCTTT. The encoded protein is CASSFCGITEAFF.

Notes on this clonotype: A junction end diverges from the germline sequence, so it may reflect a read error. This chain links TRBV7-2 with TRBJ2-1; TRBD2 agrees at 7 bases. The CDR3 is 15 residues long. Germline-derived CDR1 and CDR2 are SGHTA and FQGNSA. The CDR3 reads CGSSLASGGLNEQFF. The DNA for the CDR3 is TGTGGCAGCAGTTTAGCTAGCGGAGGTTTGAATGAGCAGTTCTTC.

The chain carries TRBV29-1 and TRBJ2-7; D remains unclear. CDR3 size: 13 residues. V lost 4 bases to trimming and J lost 1 base, with 11 bases between them. Looked up from germline, CDR1 is SQVTM and CDR2 is ANQGSEA. CDR3 loop: CSVVGQRSYEQYF. The CDR3 coding sequence is TGCAGCGTTGTCGGTCAGAGGTCCTACGAGCAGTACTTC.

This clonotype was detected many times. This chain connects TRBV6-5 to TRBJ1-2; D not resolved. Trimming left V 6 bases short and J 8 bases short, with 25 bases between. Per the germline V gene, CDR1 is MNHEY and CDR2 is SVGAGI. This CDR3 region has 16 residues. CDR3 sequence reads: CASSPSGSAQGQGYTF. CDR3 in DNA: TGTGCCAGCAGCCCCTCGGGGTCCGCGCAAGGGCAGGGCTACACCTTC.